The 28 T cell receptor beta chains below were found in one sample sequenced in a study of cytomegalovirus exposure and HLA in healthy donors. The PCR had 60 Vbeta and 13 Jbeta primers. Using immunoSEQ multiplex PCR, the repertoire was profiled, and TCRdb retains in-frame clones only, with some absent. The top ten hold roughly 3% of the sample, which has about 81,000 clones, 77% seen once. Input material: PBMCs. The receptors were gathered from a man aged 50 to 59 in good health and CMV-seropositive.

The chain joins TRBV9 to TRBJ1-1; no firm D call. Germline loops: CDR1 SGDLS, CDR2 YYNGEE. The CDR3 contains 13 residues. Between the trimmed V and J ends, which lost 2 bases and 1 base, there was a span of 6 bases. Here the CDR3 reads CASSVEANTEAFF. The CDR3 DNA is TGTGCCAGCAGCGTCGAGGCGAACACTGAAGCTTTCTTT.

The rearrangement links TRBV18 to TRBJ2-7; perhaps TRBD1 as D (6 bases). The CDR3 loop spans 15 amino acids. Trimming cost V 0 bases and J 9 bases, with 18 bases left between them. In germline, CDR1 is KGHSH, CDR2 LQKENI. CDR3 nucleotides: TGTGCCAGCTCACCACCGTATGGACAGCGGTTTTTGCAGTACTTC. Its protein is CASSPPYGQRFLQYF.

The V call is TRBV5-1, the J call TRBJ2-1; D gene uncertain. Germline V CDR1 and CDR2: SGHRS, YFSETQ. V dropped 5 bases and J dropped 1 base, with 10 bases sitting between them. The CDR3 has 14 residues. The CDR3 protein is CASREAPSYNEQFF. CDR3 bases: TGCGCCAGCAGAGAAGCGCCTTCCTACAATGAGCAGTTCTTC.

The CDR3 nucleotides read TGTGCCAGCAGCTCCCCTTTCGGAGCCCCAAGACTCCAAGAGACCCAGTACTTC. It codes for CASSSPFGAPRLQETQYF. V gene TRBV11-2 combines with J gene TRBJ2-5; unclear D gene. V gave up 4 bases and J gave up 1 base, with 22 bases separating them. Germline V gene lookup returns CDR1 SGHAT and CDR2 FQNNGV. The CDR3 runs 18 residues.

The rearrangement uses TRBV19 and TRBJ1-1; D call uncertain. Per the germline V gene, CDR1 is LNHDA and CDR2 is SQIVND (reference sequence). V was cut by 1 base and J by 5 bases, with 14 bases left in between. This CDR3 spans 15 amino acids. CDR3 amino acids: CASSIAWQRVTEAFF. The DNA of the CDR3 is TGTGCCAGTAGTATAGCTTGGCAGCGGGTGACTGAAGCTTTCTTT.

This clone was seen only a few times. The chain couples TRBV2 to TRBJ2-7; D may be TRBD2 (5 bases). Germline CDR1 reads SNHLY; CDR2 reads FYNNEI. The CDR3 contains 16 residues. The V end lost 7 bases, the J end lost 0 bases, and 19 bases lay between the germline ends. The CDR3 DNA sequence: TGTGCCAGCAATAACGGTCCTAGCATTAACTCCTACGAGCAGTACTTC. Its protein is CASNNGPSINSYEQYF.

The J gene is TRBJ1-3, the V gene TRBV7-3, with TRBD1 as a possible D gene (6 bases). V was cut by 5 bases and J by 2 bases, with 13 bases left in between. Germline V gene lookup returns CDR1 SGHTA and CDR2 FQGTGA. The CDR3 is 15 amino acids. This CDR3 reads CASSVETGPGNTIYF. The DNA of the CDR3 is TGTGCCAGCAGCGTAGAGACAGGACCTGGAAACACCATATATTTT.

The rearrangement joins TRBV7-3 to TRBJ2-3; D is unresolved. CDR1 is SGHTA and CDR2 is FQGTGA in the germline V gene. The CDR3 is 15 amino acids. Deletions cut 3 bases from V and 0 bases from J, with 10 bases between. In DNA form, the CDR3 reads TGTGCCAGCAGCTTGCAGGCATCTAGCACAGATACGCAGTATTTT. Its protein is CASSLQASSTDTQYF.

This clone was counted once. V is TRBV5-4 and J is TRBJ2-7; 7 bases agree with TRBD2. The V and J ends lost 0 bases and 0 bases, in that order; junction bases with no gene match: 3. CDR1 and CDR2 (germline): SGHNT, YYREEE (reference sequence). The CDR3 sequence is 15 residues long. The chain's CDR3 is CASSLAGRDSYEQYF. In DNA, the CDR3 is TGTGCCAGCAGCTTGGCAGGGAGGGACTCCTACGAGCAGTACTTC.

A few counts support this clone. The V call is TRBV27, the J call TRBJ2-2, with 9 bases matching TRBD2. From germline, CDR1 is MNHEY and CDR2 SMNVEV (reference sequence). This CDR3 comprises 16 residues. The V segment lost 7 bases and the J segment 3 bases; nucleotides outside the gene matches: 9. Here the CDR3 DNA reads TGTGCCAGCAACAGGCGGGGGGGCGCTGACACCGGGGAGCTGTTTTTT. It is translated as CASNRRGGADTGELFF.

The rearrangement joins TRBV19 to TRBJ2-5; 8 nucleotides line up with TRBD2. The CDR3 is 19 residues long. The J segment lost 5 bases and the V segment lost 0 bases, leaving 17 bases of the junction unmatched. Germline CDR1 LNHDA, CDR2 SQIVND (reference sequence). CDR3 DNA: TGTGCCAGTAGTATAGATGCCGGGAGGGCTTCCCCCCAGGGTGAGACCCAGTACTTC. Protein: CASSIDAGRASPQGETQYF.

The chain couples TRBV27 to TRBJ1-2, with TRBD1 identical over 8 bases. Germline assignment: CDR1 MNHEY and CDR2 SMNVEV (reference sequence). Trimming removed 3 bases from V and 8 bases from J; junction bases left unmatched: 8. The CDR3 spans 14 residues. CDR3 sequence reads: CASSFLTGGLGYTF. The CDR3 DNA reads TGTGCCAGCAGTTTTCTTACAGGGGGTTTAGGCTACACCTTC.

The chain combines TRBV18 with TRBJ2-6; D remains unclear. V gave up 5 bases and J gave up 0 bases, with 11 bases separating them. Germline V lookup: CDR1 KGHSH, CDR2 LQKENI. The CDR3 is made up of 16 amino acids. CDR3 protein: CASSTTPSSGANVLTF. The CDR3, as DNA: TGTGCCAGCTCAACGACGCCTAGCTCTGGGGCCAACGTCCTGACTTTC.

The V gene is TRBV11-3, the J gene TRBJ2-3; D may be TRBD1 (6 bases). Trimming left V 5 bases short and J 7 bases short, with 10 bases between. This CDR3 is built from 12 residues. Germline V gene sequence: CDR1 SGHNT, CDR2 YENEEA. The CDR3 region is CASSGRGNTQYF. The CDR3, as DNA: TGTGCCAGCAGCGGCAGGGGTAATACGCAGTATTTT.

The chain couples TRBV2 to TRBJ1-5; TRBD1 might be the D (5 bases). Germline V gene lookup returns CDR1 SNHLY and CDR2 FYNNEI. V lost 7 bases, J lost 1 base, and 17 bases lay in between. The CDR3 length is 16 residues. This CDR3 reads CASKVGSDSSNQPQHF. CDR3 DNA sequence: TGTGCCAGCAAGGTTGGCAGTGACAGCAGCAATCAGCCCCAGCATTTT. The variable domain in full, with the rest retrieved from reference TRBV2 and TRBJ1-5, is EPEVTQTPSHQVTQMGQEVILRCVPISNHLYFYWYRQILGQKVEFLVSFYNNEISEKSEIFDDQFSVERPDGSNFTLKIRSTKLEDSAMYFCASKVGSDSSNQPQHFGDGTRLSIL.

The CDR3 protein is CASSDRGYNEQFF. CDR3 in DNA: TGTGCCAGCAGTGATAGGGGATACAATGAGCAGTTCTTC. The chain links TRBV2 to TRBJ2-1; D is perhaps TRBD1 (5 bases). Germline CDR1 is SNHLY and CDR2 is FYNNEI. The V end was cut by 3 bases, the J end by 4 bases, with 7 bases between. The length of the CDR3 is 13 residues.

This clone showed up just a few times. This chain uses TRBV4-3 with TRBJ1-1, with no clear D. Per the germline V gene, CDR1 is LGHNA and CDR2 is YSLEER. V shed 2 bases and J shed 1 base, with 5 bases lying between them. The CDR3 consists of 13 residues. The CDR3, as DNA: TGCGCCAGCAGCCAACTAGAGAACACTGAAGCTTTCTTT. It translates to CASSQLENTEAFF.

On this clone itself: One end of the junction fails to match germline, which may point to a read error. This sequence joins TRBV7-9 and TRBJ2-3; tentative D call: TRBD2 (7 bases). This CDR3 spans 15 amino acids. CDR1 and CDR2 (germline): SEHNR, FQNEAQ (reference sequence). CDR3 residues: CASILGGGATDTQYF. The CDR3 DNA sequence: TGTGCCAGCATCTTAGGGGGGGGCGCGACAGATACGCAGTATTTT.

The chain couples TRBV13 to TRBJ2-5; TRBD1 matches at 9 bases. With 4 bases clipped from V and 4 bases from J, the junction kept 10 bases outside the gene matches. Germline V gives CDR1 PRHDT, CDR2 FYEKMQ (reference sequence). The CDR3 loop spans 16 amino acids. This chain's CDR3 is CASSSPGTGYGETQYF. CDR3 bases: TGTGCCAGCAGCTCCCCCGGGACAGGGTACGGAGAGACCCAGTACTTC. Using reference TRBV13 and TRBJ2-5 for the parts outside the CDR3, the full variable domain is AAGVIQSPRHLIKEKRETATLKCYPIPRHDTVYWYQQGPGQDPQFLISFYEKMQSDKGSIPDRFSAQQFSDYHSELNMSSLELGDSALYFCASSSPGTGYGETQYFGPGTRLLVL.

This clone was seen a few times. At one end the junction does not follow the germline gene, possibly because of a read error. The chain links TRBV6-4 to TRBJ2-3, with D possibly matching TRBD2 (8 bases). The CDR3 sequence is 14 residues long. Germline CDR1 MRHNA, CDR2 SNTAGT. The CDR3 DNA is TGTGCCAGCAGTGAAGTAGCGGGGACAGCTACGCAGTATTTT. It yields the protein CASSEVAGTATQYF.

J is TRBJ2-5 and V is TRBV5-1, with 7 bases aligning to TRBD2. V trimming: 4 bases; J trimming: 8 bases; junction bases outside the gene matches: 11. There are 14 residues in the CDR3. Germline loops: CDR1 SGHRS, CDR2 YFSETQ. CDR3 bases: TGCGCCAGCAGCCCGGCAACGGCGGGAGAAACCCAGTACTTC. Its translation: CASSPATAGETQYF.

The V call is TRBV5-1, the J call TRBJ2-1, with a tentative D call TRBD2 (5 bases). The CDR3 contains 15 residues. V was cut by 4 bases and J by 5 bases, with 16 bases left in between. Germline V gene data show CDR1 as SGHRS and CDR2 as YFSETQ. The CDR3 sequence is CASSGSLITHNEQFF. The CDR3 DNA follows: TGCGCCAGCAGCGGGAGCCTCATCACGCACAATGAGCAGTTCTTC.

This sequence joins TRBV4-1 and TRBJ2-7; 8 bases are a match to TRBD2. Per germline, CDR1 MGHRA and CDR2 YSYEKL. The trim removed 3 bases at V and 0 bases at J, leaving 7 bases unmatched. The CDR3 is 16 amino acids. The CDR3 region has the DNA TGCGCCAGCAGCCAGTTCCAGCGGGAGCCCTCCTACGAGCAGTACTTC. Its translation is CASSQFQREPSYEQYF.

V and J are TRBV6-1 and TRBJ1-4, with unresolved D. Germline CDR1 reads MNHNS; CDR2 reads SASEGT. Trimming shortened V by 4 bases and J by 8 bases, and 20 bases separated the two germline ends. The CDR3 is 16 residues long. CDR3 region: CASSGGFGSPGEKLFF. In DNA form, the CDR3 reads TGTGCCAGCAGTGGTGGGTTCGGGTCCCCCGGAGAAAAACTGTTTTTT.

As to this clone: The missing conserved phenylalanine or tryptophan at the end of this CDR3 makes a read error likely. No DNA is shown, since the ends of the CDR3 on it are uncertain; the CDR3 is the one TCRdb lists. CDR3 sequence reads: CASSDLFKENRVVS. The chain employs TRBV6-1 and TRBJ1-4; TRBD1 was called by the table and not checked on the DNA. Including both end residues, the CDR3 is 14 amino acids long. CDR1 is MNHNS, CDR2 SASEGT, per germline.

This clone occurred once. The CDR3 loop is CASSARAGGGYEQYF. In DNA form, the CDR3 reads TGTGCCAGCAGCGCTCGAGCGGGAGGGGGGTACGAGCAGTACTTC. The chain uses TRBV9 and TRBJ2-7; TRBD2 matches at 10 bases. The V and J ends lost 3 bases and 4 bases, in that order; junction bases with no gene match: 7. CDR1 and CDR2 from the germline V gene are SGDLS and YYNGEE. The CDR3 is 15 residues long.

The chain joins TRBV11-3 to TRBJ1-1; no clear D. Trimming left V 0 bases short and J 5 bases short, with 13 bases between. Germline V lookup: CDR1 SGHNT, CDR2 YENEEA. CDR3 length: 15 amino acids. The CDR3 DNA reads as TGTGCCAGCAGCTTAGATTACAGCGGAGGGACTGAAGCTTTCTTT. It specifies CASSLDYSGGTEAFF.

The chain links TRBV19 to TRBJ2-1; possible D gene TRBD1, 8 bases. Trimming took off 0 bases at V and 5 bases at J, with 17 bases between the two ends. This CDR3 has 17 amino acids. Germline loops: CDR1 LNHDA, CDR2 SQIVND (reference sequence). The CDR3 spells CASSIEVQGGRDNEQFF. DNA for the CDR3: TGTGCCAGTAGTATAGAGGTACAGGGGGGGAGGGACAATGAGCAGTTCTTC.